The rows below give T cell receptor beta chains drawn from one sample of a study of Ad26.COV2.S vaccination and SARS-CoV-2 variants. Using immunoSEQ multiplex PCR, the repertoire was profiled, and TCRdb retains in-frame clones only, with some absent. This table holds fewer than 150,000 clones, roughly 85% found once. The sample here was peripheral blood, taken after recovery from COVID-19. The origin of the receptors is a human donor who had recovered from COVID-19. Each CDR3 is given with its conserved first and last residue. A D gene is named only where the DNA matches it firmly. Only some rows state a clone size, as once, few, many or a class for expanded clones.

cdr3_aa: CASRDSGTEAFF
cdr3_nt: TGTGCCAGTAGGGACAGCGGGACTGAAGCTTTCTTT
d_call: NA
clone_size: NA
v_call: TRBV19
j_call: TRBJ1-1

cdr3_aa: CATSQGSYNEQFF
cdr3_nt: TGTGCCACCAGCCAGGGATCCTACAATGAGCAGTTCTTC
d_call: NA
clone_size: NA
v_call: TRBV24-1
j_call: TRBJ2-1

cdr3_aa: CASSSDRHYSGNTIYF
cdr3_nt: TGTGCCAGTAGTTCGGACAGACATTACTCTGGAAACACCATATATTTT
d_call: NA
clone_size: NA
v_call: TRBV19
j_call: TRBJ1-3

cdr3_aa: CASTPWTKGETQYF
cdr3_nt: TGTGCCAGCACTCCATGGACAAAAGGAGAGACCCAGTACTTC
d_call: NA
clone_size: NA
v_call: TRBV5-5
j_call: TRBJ2-5

cdr3_aa: CASSWDRVKTQYF
cdr3_nt: TGTGCCAGCAGTTGGGACAGGGTGAAGACCCAGTACTTC
d_call: TRBD1
clone_size: NA
v_call: TRBV5-5
j_call: TRBJ2-5

cdr3_aa: CAWTQDRVGGYTF
cdr3_nt: TGTGCCTGGACACAGGACAGGGTAGGGGGCTACACCTTC
d_call: TRBD1
clone_size: NA
v_call: TRBV30
j_call: TRBJ1-2

cdr3_aa: CASSPRVTTPNYGYTF
cdr3_nt: TGTGCCAGCAGCCCCCGGGTTACTACCCCTAACTATGGCTACACCTTC
d_call: NA
clone_size: once
v_call: TRBV7-2
j_call: TRBJ1-2

cdr3_aa: CASSGDGIMNTEAFF
cdr3_nt: TGTGCCAGCAGCGGGGACGGTATAATGAACACTGAAGCTTTCTTT
d_call: NA
clone_size: NA
v_call: TRBV28
j_call: TRBJ1-1

cdr3_aa: CASSTGLARGTGELFF
cdr3_nt: TGTGCCAGTAGTACAGGTCTTGCCCGTGGCACCGGGGAGCTGTTTTTT
d_call: NA
clone_size: few
v_call: TRBV19
j_call: TRBJ2-2

cdr3_aa: CASSRGSSTEAFF
cdr3_nt: TGTGCCAGCAGCCGAGGGAGTAGCACTGAAGCTTTCTTT
d_call: NA
clone_size: few
v_call: TRBV14
j_call: TRBJ1-1

cdr3_aa: CASSISQGAYEQYF
cdr3_nt: TGTGCCAGTAGTATTTCCCAGGGGGCCTACGAGCAGTACTTC
d_call: TRBD1
clone_size: NA
v_call: TRBV19
j_call: TRBJ2-7

cdr3_aa: CASMDRASQPQHF
cdr3_nt: TGTGCCAGCATGGACAGGGCGAGTCAGCCCCAGCATTTT
d_call: TRBD1
clone_size: NA
v_call: TRBV9
j_call: TRBJ1-5

cdr3_aa: CASSQVGGQEYTEAFF
cdr3_nt: TGCGCCAGCAGCCAAGTTGGGGGACAGGAGTACACTGAAGCTTTCTTT
d_call: TRBD1
clone_size: NA
v_call: TRBV4-1
j_call: TRBJ1-1

cdr3_aa: CASSPRQALVWAYSYEQYF
cdr3_nt: TGTGCCAGCAGTCCCCGACAGGCGCTGGTTTGGGCCTACTCCTACGAGCAGTACTTC
d_call: NA
clone_size: once
v_call: TRBV2
j_call: TRBJ2-7

cdr3_aa: CASSHIGDGQETQYF
cdr3_nt: TGTGCCAGCAGCCACATCGGGGATGGCCAAGAGACCCAGTACTTC
d_call: NA
clone_size: NA
v_call: TRBV5-4
j_call: TRBJ2-5

cdr3_aa: CASGREGGSAFF
cdr3_nt: TGTGCTAGTGGCCGAGAGGGGGGGTCGGCTTTCTTT
d_call: NA
clone_size: NA
v_call: TRBV12-5
j_call: TRBJ1-1

cdr3_aa: CASSSRGDEQFF
cdr3_nt: TGTGCCAGCAGCTCCAGGGGAGACGAGCAGTTCTTC
d_call: NA
clone_size: NA
v_call: TRBV7-2
j_call: TRBJ2-1

cdr3_aa: CASSTGTSGANEQFF
cdr3_nt: TGTGCCAGCAGCACCGGGACTAGCGGGGCCAATGAGCAGTTCTTC
d_call: TRBD2
clone_size: NA
v_call: TRBV7-2
j_call: TRBJ2-1

cdr3_aa: CASSQEANTDTQYF
cdr3_nt: TGCGCCAGCAGCCAAGAAGCCAACACAGATACGCAGTATTTT
d_call: NA
clone_size: NA
v_call: TRBV4-3
j_call: TRBJ2-3

cdr3_aa: CASNRGAGDTEAFF
cdr3_nt: TGTGCCAGCAACCGGGGCGCGGGGGACACTGAAGCTTTCTTT
d_call: NA
clone_size: NA
v_call: TRBV13
j_call: TRBJ1-1